A single sample is the source of the 20 T cell receptor beta chains below, sequenced in a study of T cells in Graves' hyperthyroidism and ophthalmopathy. The source material, RNA transcripts, was used to amplify TCR beta CDR3 regions. The HTBI primer set drove a first-round RT-PCR of the TCR CDR3. TCRdb re-called the multiplex PCR reads through MiXCR, storing one row per CDR3 protein. The repertoire includes under 250,000 distinct CDR3 sequences, 24% of them detected once, and approximately 35% sits in the top ten. Sequencing was done on a sample of blood. The receptors originated from a woman in her thirties or forties with Graves' ophthalmopathy.

The rearrangement joins TRBV7-2 to TRBJ1-1; D may be TRBD1 (6 bases). This CDR3 has 15 residues. V was shortened by 5 bases and J by 0 bases, with 13 bases between the two germline ends. Looked up from germline, CDR1 is SGHTA and CDR2 is FQGNSA. Here the CDR3 DNA reads TGTGCCAGCAGCAACCGACAGGTGATGAACACTGAAGCTTTCTTT. It encodes CASSNRQVMNTEAFF.

This clonotype was seen repeatedly, ten times or more. The chain has TRBV28 and TRBJ2-5; 8 nucleotides align to TRBD2. CDR1 and CDR2 from the germline V gene are MDHEN and SYDVKM. This CDR3 comprises 16 residues. Trimming removed 2 bases from V and 3 bases from J; junction bases left unmatched: 8. CDR3 residues: CASSLVFRAGEETQYF. In DNA, the CDR3 is TGTGCCAGCAGTTTAGTGTTTAGAGCGGGAGAAGAGACCCAGTACTTC.

This clonotype occurred many times. V and J are TRBV28 and TRBJ1-1; TRBD1 matches at 9 bases. V lost 4 bases to trimming and J lost 2 bases; unmatched junction nucleotides: 5. Germline V CDR1 and CDR2: MDHEN, SYDVKM. The CDR3 loop spans 15 amino acids. The CDR3 region is CASSSQGAGNTEAFF. CDR3 bases: TGTGCCAGCAGTTCACAGGGGGCTGGAAACACTGAAGCTTTCTTT.

There are many counts of this clonotype. The V call is TRBV6-1, the J call TRBJ1-5, with a possible D match to TRBD1 (6 bases). V was cut by 3 bases and J by 2 bases, with 11 bases left in between. The CDR3 covers 15 residues. Per germline, CDR1 MNHNS and CDR2 SASEGT. The CDR3 nucleotides are TGTGCCAGCAGTGAGTTTAGGGGGGGCAATCAGCCCCAGCATTTT. Protein sequence: CASSEFRGGNQPQHF.

This clonotype was counted at least ten times. The genes are TRBV19 and TRBJ1-1; 7 bases agree with TRBD1. V shed 6 bases, J shed 4 bases, and the junction held 5 bases outside the gene matches. Germline V gene data show CDR1 as LNHDA and CDR2 as SQIVND (reference sequence). The CDR3 loop spans 13 amino acids. The DNA for the CDR3 is TGTGCCAGTAGGAGACAGGGTGGCACTGAAGCTTTCTTT. This encodes CASRRQGGTEAFF.

The V call is TRBV6-5, the J call TRBJ1-1; D not resolved. Trimming removed 0 bases at V and 3 bases at J, with 8 bases between. CDR3 length equals 14 residues. From germline, CDR1 is MNHEY and CDR2 SVGAGI. The chain's CDR3 is CASSYSGSHTEAFF. DNA for the CDR3: TGTGCCAGCAGTTACTCGGGCAGTCACACTGAAGCTTTCTTT.

At least ten counts were recorded for this clonotype. The chain couples TRBV28 to TRBJ2-7; a weak D match, TRBD2 (7 bases). The CDR3 length is 16 residues. Deletions cut 3 bases from V and 5 bases from J, with 20 bases between. Germline V gene data show CDR1 as MDHEN and CDR2 as SYDVKM. Here the CDR3 DNA reads TGTGCCAGCAGTTTGGTCTCGGGTCAGGGGAGGGACGAGCAGTACTTC. Its translation is CASSLVSGQGRDEQYF. Full variable domain (outside the CDR3, taken from reference TRBV28 and TRBJ2-7): DVKVTQSSRYLVKRTGEKVFLECVQDMDHENMFWYRQDPGLGLRLIYFSYDVKMKEKGDIPEGYSVSREKKERFSLILESASTNQTSMYLCASSLVSGQGRDEQYFGPGTRLTVT.

In this sample, this clonotype turned up many times. The genes are TRBV6-5 and TRBJ2-7; TRBD2 aligns across 9 bases. The CDR3 extends over 14 amino acids. V shed 3 bases, J shed 2 bases, and the junction held 2 bases outside the gene matches. Germline V gene data show CDR1 as MNHEY and CDR2 as SVGAGI. The chain's CDR3 is CASSYSGSTYEQYF. CDR3 in DNA: TGTGCCAGCAGTTATAGCGGGAGCACCTACGAGCAGTACTTC.

This clonotype has a count of ten or more. The rearrangement uses TRBV5-1 and TRBJ2-2, with a weak D call TRBD1 (6 bases). Germline V CDR1 and CDR2: SGHRS, YFSETQ. V was shortened by 5 bases and J by 1 base, with 12 bases between the two germline ends. This CDR3 has 15 residues. The CDR3, as DNA: TGCGCCAGCAGTATTGGGGGCGTGAACACCGGGGAGCTGTTTTTT. Protein sequence: CASSIGGVNTGELFF.

The chain couples TRBV6-5 to TRBJ2-5; D is ambiguous. The CDR3 length is 16 residues. V was pared by 2 bases and J by 5 bases, with 18 bases between. Germline V CDR1 and CDR2: MNHEY, SVGAGI. The CDR3 nucleotides are TGTGCCAGCAGTTACGAGCAGAACACCGTAAGGGAGACCCAGTACTTC. It specifies CASSYEQNTVRETQYF.

The V call is TRBV19, the J call TRBJ2-5; 7 positions match TRBD2. J lost 3 bases, V lost 1 base, and 2 bases had no gene match. Germline CDR1 is LNHDA and CDR2 is SQIVND (reference sequence). This CDR3 spans 14 amino acids. CDR3 in amino acids: CASSIVGREETQYF. The CDR3 DNA reads as TGTGCCAGTAGTATAGTGGGGAGGGAAGAGACCCAGTACTTC. Full variable domain (remainder filled in from reference TRBV19 and TRBJ2-5): DGGITQSPKYLFRKEGQNVTLSCEQNLNHDAMYWYRQDPGQGLRLIYYSQIVNDFQKGDIAEGYSVSREKKESFPLTVTSAQKNPTAFYLCASSIVGREETQYFGPGTRLLVL.

The table lists this clonotype with a few counts. A much larger clone is a single base away; this may be a read error. This chain connects TRBV5-1 to TRBJ2-2, with 8 nucleotides matching TRBD1. The CDR3 sequence is 17 residues long. CDR1 SGHRS and CDR2 YFSETQ come from the germline V gene. The CDR3: CSSSLTRTGTGTGELFF. The CDR3 coding sequence is TGCTCCAGCAGCTTGACCCGGACAGGGACGGGCACCGGGGAGCTGTTTTTT.

This clonotype was found many times. The chain has TRBV3-1 and TRBJ2-7, with 10 bases lining up with TRBD2. The CDR3 runs 16 residues. V lost 3 bases to trimming and J lost 3 bases; unmatched junction nucleotides: 8. The V gene's germline CDR1 is LGHDT and CDR2 YNNKEL (reference sequence). The CDR3 coding sequence is TGTGCCAGCAGCCACCTCAGCGGGAGGGAGCGCTACGAGCAGTACTTC. The encoded protein is CASSHLSGRERYEQYF.

This clonotype was seen many times. The chain joins TRBV29-1 to TRBJ1-1; D gene ambiguous. Germline V gene lookup returns CDR1 SQVTM and CDR2 ANQGSEA. CDR3 size: 12 residues. Trimming removed 4 bases from V and 3 bases from J, with 9 bases in between. This CDR3 is CSVGLGYTEAFF. CDR3 coding DNA: TGCAGCGTTGGTCTGGGGTACACTGAAGCTTTCTTT.

Many counts were recorded for this clonotype. Compared with germline, one end of the junction differs, possibly owing to a read error. This chain links TRBV6-1 with TRBJ2-2; perhaps TRBD2 as D (6 bases). Germline V lookup: CDR1 MNHNS, CDR2 SASEGT. This CDR3 has 14 amino acids. Here the CDR3 reads CATSGAEGTGELFF. CDR3 nucleotide sequence: TGTGCCACCAGTGGGGCGGAGGGGACCGGGGAGCTGTTTTTT.

This clonotype was counted at least ten times. The chain has TRBV28 and TRBJ2-3, with D hard to call. Germline CDR1 reads MDHEN; CDR2 reads SYDVKM. V shed 3 bases and J shed 3 bases, with 4 bases lying between them. The CDR3 spans 12 residues. CDR3 bases: TGTGCCAGCAGTTTGAGAACAGATACGCAGTATTTT. This sequence encodes CASSLRTDTQYF.

This clonotype was seen repeatedly, ten times or more. V and J are TRBV5-1 and TRBJ2-5; perhaps TRBD1 as D (6 bases). The CDR3 is 15 amino acids. Germline-derived CDR1 and CDR2 are SGHRS and YFSETQ. The V and J ends lost 0 bases and 5 bases respectively, with 14 bases between them. CDR3 in amino acids: CASSLAWGRGETQYF. In DNA form, the CDR3 reads TGCGCCAGCAGCTTGGCCTGGGGGCGCGGGGAGACCCAGTACTTC.

This clonotype appeared a few times. The chain uses TRBV6-1 and TRBJ2-7; unclear D gene. The CDR3 loop spans 13 amino acids. CDR1 is MNHNS and CDR2 is SASEGT in the germline V gene. The V end was cut by 2 bases, the J end by 2 bases, with 7 bases between. CDR3 nucleotide sequence: TGTGCCAGCAGTGAAATGTGGACCTACGAGCAGTACTTC. Translation gives CASSEMWTYEQYF.

The chain joins TRBV19 to TRBJ1-2, with 11 bases matching TRBD1. The CDR3 contains 13 residues. Germline CDR1 is LNHDA and CDR2 is SQIVND (reference sequence). Trimming cost V 4 bases and J 8 bases; bases outside gene matches: 3. The chain's CDR3 is CASSTDRGHGYTF. The DNA of the CDR3 is TGTGCCAGTAGTACGGACAGGGGGCACGGCTACACCTTC.

This clonotype was seen ten or more times. The V gene is TRBV27, the J gene TRBJ2-7, with 12 bases aligning to TRBD1. The CDR3 runs 15 residues. Germline loops: CDR1 MNHEY, CDR2 SMNVEV (reference sequence). J was trimmed by 5 bases and V by 2 bases; bases with no gene match: 4. The CDR3 protein is CASSLRDRGPHEQYF. Written as DNA, the CDR3 is TGTGCCAGCAGTTTAAGGGACAGGGGGCCTCACGAGCAGTACTTC.